The clone carrying this T cell receptor (beta chain) was seen only a few times. TCRdb re-called the RT-PCR reads through MiXCR, storing one row per CDR3 protein. The repertoire includes about 540,000 distinct CDR3 sequences, roughly 23% of them detected once, and 2.8% sits in the top ten. This sample was included in a study of response to subunit inactivated influenza vaccine. J was trimmed by 5 bases and V by 0 bases; bases with no gene match: 2. The CDR3 contains 15 residues. CDR1 is SGHRS, CDR2 YFSETQ, per germline. The same data also went into a second study, on T cells expressing NK-cell markers. This second study notes: UMIs were included in TCR beta cDNA generated by 5'RACE template switching. Seropositivity for HCMV was found in most of the eight sequenced donors, with one seronegative. Each of six donors carried dominant NKG2C+ clonotypes accounting for about 1.0-8% of CD8+ T cells.

The TCR was taken from a man aged 50 to 59 who received an inactivated influenza vaccine. The sample in question was CD4+ T cells sorted from PBMCs, obtained 11 to 12 days after vaccination. The chain recombines TRBV5-1 with TRBJ2-1, with 10 bases lining up with TRBD2. The CDR3, as DNA: TGCGCCAGCAGCTTGGCTAGCGGGGGACACAATGAGCAGTTCTTC. Translating it yields CASSLASGGHNEQFF.